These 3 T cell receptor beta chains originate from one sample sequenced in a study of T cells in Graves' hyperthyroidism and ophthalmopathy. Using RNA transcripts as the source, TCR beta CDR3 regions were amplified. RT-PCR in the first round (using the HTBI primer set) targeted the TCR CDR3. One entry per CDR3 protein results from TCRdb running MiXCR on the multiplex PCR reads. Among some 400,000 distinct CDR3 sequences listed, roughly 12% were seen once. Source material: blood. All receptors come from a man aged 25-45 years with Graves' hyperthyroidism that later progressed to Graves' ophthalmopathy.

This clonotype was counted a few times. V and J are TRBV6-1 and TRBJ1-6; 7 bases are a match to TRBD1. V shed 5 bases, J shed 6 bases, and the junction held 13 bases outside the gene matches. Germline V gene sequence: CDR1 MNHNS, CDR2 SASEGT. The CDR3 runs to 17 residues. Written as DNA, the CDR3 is TGTGCCAGCAGTCTTCGATCCGGACAGGCGTGTAATTCACCCCTCCACTTT. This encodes CASSLRSGQACNSPLHF.

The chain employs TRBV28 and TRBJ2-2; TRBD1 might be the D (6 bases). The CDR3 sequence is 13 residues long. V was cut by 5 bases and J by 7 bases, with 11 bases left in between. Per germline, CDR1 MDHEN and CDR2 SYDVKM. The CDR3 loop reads CASSTGLDGELFF. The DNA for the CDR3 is TGTGCCAGCAGTACAGGGTTGGACGGGGAGCTGTTTTTT.

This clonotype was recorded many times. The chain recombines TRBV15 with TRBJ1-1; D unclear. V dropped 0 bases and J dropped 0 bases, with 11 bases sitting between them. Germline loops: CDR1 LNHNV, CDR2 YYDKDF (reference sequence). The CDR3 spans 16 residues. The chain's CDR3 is CATSRDRPGMNTEAFF. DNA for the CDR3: TGTGCCACCAGCAGAGATCGTCCAGGCATGAACACTGAAGCTTTCTTT.